The rows below give T cell receptor beta chains drawn from one sample of a study of CD8 T cells in Susac syndrome. MiXCR, applied by TCRdb to the immunoSEQ multiplex PCR reads, yields one record per CDR3 protein. The sample lists some 140,000 distinct CDR3 sequences, 75% to 90% seen once, with approximately 0.51% in the top ten. Source material: CD8+ T cells from PBMCs. The receptors derive from a human donor with multiple sclerosis. The CDR3 runs from the conserved cysteine through the conserved F or W.

j_call v_call cdr3_aa
TRBJ1-1 TRBV5-1 CASSLSGENEAFF
TRBJ2-5 TRBV9 CASSVAQGQETQYF
TRBJ2-2 TRBV2 CASSTWGANTGELFF
TRBJ2-5 TRBV5-1 CASSRDYWTQYF
TRBJ1-1 TRBV20-1 CSARERGTEAFF
TRBJ1-5 TRBV12-3/TRBV12-4 CASSLEGWSNQPQHF
TRBJ2-5 TRBV10-3 CASGGDLQETQYF
TRBJ2-3 TRBV9 CASTRGTASTDTQYF
TRBJ1-2 TRBV30 CAWNFRVGANYGYTF
TRBJ2-1 TRBV7-9 CASLRGYNERFF